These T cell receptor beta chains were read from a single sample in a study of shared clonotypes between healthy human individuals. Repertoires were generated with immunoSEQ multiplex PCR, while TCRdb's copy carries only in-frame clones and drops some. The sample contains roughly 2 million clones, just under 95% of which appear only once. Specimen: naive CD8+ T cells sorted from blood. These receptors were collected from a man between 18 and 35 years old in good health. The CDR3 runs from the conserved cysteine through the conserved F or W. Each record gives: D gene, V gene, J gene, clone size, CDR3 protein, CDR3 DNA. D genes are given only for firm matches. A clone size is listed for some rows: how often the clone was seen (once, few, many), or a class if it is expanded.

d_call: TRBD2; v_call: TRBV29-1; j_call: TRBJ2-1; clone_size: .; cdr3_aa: CSVEGLAGASYNEQFF; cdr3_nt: TGCAGCGTTGAAGGTCTAGCGGGGGCCTCCTACAATGAGCAGTTCTTC
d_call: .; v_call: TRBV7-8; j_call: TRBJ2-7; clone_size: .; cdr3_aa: CASTFGGEGEQYF; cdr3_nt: TGTGCCAGCACCTTTGGGGGAGAAGGCGAGCAGTACTTC
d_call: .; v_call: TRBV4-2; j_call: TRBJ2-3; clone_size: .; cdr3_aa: CASSRIGEGEGTDTQYF; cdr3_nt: TGTGCCAGCAGCCGAATCGGTGAGGGTGAGGGCACAGATACGCAGTATTTT
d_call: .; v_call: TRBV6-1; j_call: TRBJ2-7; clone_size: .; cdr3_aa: CASSEEIEYEQYF; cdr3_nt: TGTGCCAGCAGTGAAGAGATCGAATACGAGCAGTACTTC
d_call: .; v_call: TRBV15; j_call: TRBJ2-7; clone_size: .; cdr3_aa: CATSTGRGYYEQYF; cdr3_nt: TGTGCCACCAGCACTGGGAGGGGGTACTACGAGCAGTACTTC
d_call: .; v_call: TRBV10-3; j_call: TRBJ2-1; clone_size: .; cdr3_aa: CATLSADSYNEQFF; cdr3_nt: TGTGCCACCCTATCGGCGGACTCCTACAATGAGCAGTTCTTC
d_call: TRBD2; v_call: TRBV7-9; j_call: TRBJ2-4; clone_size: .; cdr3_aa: CASSPGTSGAGNIQYF; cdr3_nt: TGTGCCAGCAGCCCCGGGACTAGCGGGGCAGGAAACATTCAGTACTTC
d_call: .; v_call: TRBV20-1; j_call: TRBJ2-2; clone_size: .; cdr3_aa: CSAGSTGELFF; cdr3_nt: TGCAGTGCTGGGAGTACCGGGGAGCTGTTTTTT
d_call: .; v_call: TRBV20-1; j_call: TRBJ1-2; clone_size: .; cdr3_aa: CSAVKGAGYTF; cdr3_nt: TGCAGTGCGGTTAAGGGTGCAGGCTACACCTTC
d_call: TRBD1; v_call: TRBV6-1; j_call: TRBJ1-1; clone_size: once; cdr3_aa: CASSEVGTVTEAFF; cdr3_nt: TGTGCCAGCAGTGAAGTAGGGACAGTGACTGAAGCTTTCTTT
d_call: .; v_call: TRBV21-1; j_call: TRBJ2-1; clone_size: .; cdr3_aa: CASSNKGRGPDNEQFF; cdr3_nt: TGTGCCAGCAGCAACAAAGGCAGGGGGCCCGACAATGAGCAGTTCTTC
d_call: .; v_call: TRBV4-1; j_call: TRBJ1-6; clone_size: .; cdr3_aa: CASSQDEVAALHF; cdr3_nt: TGCGCCAGCAGCCAAGATGAGGTAGCAGCCCTCCACTTT
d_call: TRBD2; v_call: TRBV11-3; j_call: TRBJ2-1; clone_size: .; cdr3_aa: CASSLRSGNSSYNEQFF; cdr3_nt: TGTGCCAGCAGCTTAAGAAGCGGGAACTCCTCATACAATGAGCAGTTCTTC
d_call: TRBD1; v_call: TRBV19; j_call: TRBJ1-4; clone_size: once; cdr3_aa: CASSPWGQGFDTEKLFF; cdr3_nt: TGTGCCAGTAGCCCTTGGGGACAGGGGTTTGATACGGAAAAACTGTTTTTT
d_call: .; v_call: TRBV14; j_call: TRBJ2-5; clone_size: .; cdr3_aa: CASSQTTTGRKTQYF; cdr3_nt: TGTGCCAGCAGCCAAACAACGACAGGGAGGAAGACCCAGTACTTC
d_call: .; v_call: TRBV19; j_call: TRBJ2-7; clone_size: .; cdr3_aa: CASSPGPSYEQYF; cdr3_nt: TGTGCCAGTAGCCCGGGGCCTTCCTACGAGCAGTACTTC
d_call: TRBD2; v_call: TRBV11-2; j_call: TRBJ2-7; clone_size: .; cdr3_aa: CASSLILGLAGGYEQYF; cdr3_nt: TGTGCCAGCAGCTTAATTCTGGGACTAGCGGGGGGCTACGAGCAGTACTTC
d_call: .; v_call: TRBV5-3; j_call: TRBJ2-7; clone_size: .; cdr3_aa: CARSPGAEEYF; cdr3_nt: TGTGCCAGAAGCCCTGGGGCAGAAGAGTACTTC
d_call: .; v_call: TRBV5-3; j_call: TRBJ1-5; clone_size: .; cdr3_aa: CARSSPNRGQPQHF; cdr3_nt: TGTGCCAGAAGCTCCCCCAACCGGGGTCAGCCCCAGCATTTT
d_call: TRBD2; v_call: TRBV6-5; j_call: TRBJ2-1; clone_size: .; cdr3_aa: CASSDLLAGTEQFF; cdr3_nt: TGTGCCAGCAGTGACCTCTTAGCGGGAACAGAGCAGTTCTTC
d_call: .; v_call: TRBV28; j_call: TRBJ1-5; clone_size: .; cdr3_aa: CASSLHGYNSNQPQHF; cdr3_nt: TGTGCCAGCAGCCTACATGGGTATAATAGCAATCAGCCCCAGCATTTT
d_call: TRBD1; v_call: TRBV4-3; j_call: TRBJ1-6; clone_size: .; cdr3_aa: CASSQDGRTGTNSPLHF; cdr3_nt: TGCGCCAGCAGCCAAGATGGGAGGACAGGGACTAATTCACCCCTCCACTTT
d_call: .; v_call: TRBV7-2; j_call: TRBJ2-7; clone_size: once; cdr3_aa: CASSSLSYEQYF; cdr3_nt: TGTGCCAGCAGCTCTCTCTCCTACGAGCAGTACTTC
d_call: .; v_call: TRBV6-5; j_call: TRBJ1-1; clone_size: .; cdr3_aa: CASSPTSTEAFF; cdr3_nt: TGTGCCAGCAGTCCGACGAGCACTGAAGCTTTCTTT
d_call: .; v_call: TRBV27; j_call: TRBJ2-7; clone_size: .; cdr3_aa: CASSPLRGGGPYEQYF; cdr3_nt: TGTGCCAGCAGTCCCCTGAGAGGAGGGGGGCCCTACGAGCAGTACTTC
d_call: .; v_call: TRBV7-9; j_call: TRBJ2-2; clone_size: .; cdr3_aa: CASTPSGSNSWSGELFF; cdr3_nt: TGTGCCAGCACCCCCTCAGGGAGTAACTCGTGGTCCGGGGAGCTGTTTTTT
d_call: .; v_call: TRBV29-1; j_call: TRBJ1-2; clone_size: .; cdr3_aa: CSVELEGPINYGYTF; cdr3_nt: TGCAGCGTTGAACTTGAGGGTCCCATTAACTATGGCTACACCTTC
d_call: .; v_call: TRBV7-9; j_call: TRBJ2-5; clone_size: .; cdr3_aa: CASSLALAGPLVETQYF; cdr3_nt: TGTGCCAGCAGCTTAGCGCTGGCAGGCCCACTGGTGGAGACCCAGTACTTC
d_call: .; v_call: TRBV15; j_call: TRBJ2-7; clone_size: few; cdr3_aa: CATSRDFLEQYF; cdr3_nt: TGTGCCACCAGCAGAGATTTCCTCGAGCAGTACTTC
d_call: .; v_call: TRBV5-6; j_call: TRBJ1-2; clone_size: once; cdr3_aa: CASSPTTGLYGYTF; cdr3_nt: TGTGCCAGCAGCCCGACAACAGGGTTATATGGCTACACCTTC
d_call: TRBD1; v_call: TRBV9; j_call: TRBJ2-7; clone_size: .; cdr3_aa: CASAAGQGYEQYF; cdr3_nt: TGTGCCAGCGCGGCGGGACAGGGCTACGAGCAGTACTTC
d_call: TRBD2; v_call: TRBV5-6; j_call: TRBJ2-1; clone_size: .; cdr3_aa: CASSLGSGSSYNEQFF; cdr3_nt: TGTGCCAGCAGCTTGGGGAGCGGGAGTTCCTACAATGAGCAGTTCTTC
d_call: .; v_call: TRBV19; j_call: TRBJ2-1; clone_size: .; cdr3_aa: CASSPMKVAEQFF; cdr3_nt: TGTGCCAGTAGTCCCATGAAGGTGGCGGAGCAGTTCTTC
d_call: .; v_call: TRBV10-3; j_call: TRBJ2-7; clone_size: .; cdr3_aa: CAISGGNYYEQYF; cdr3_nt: TGTGCCATCAGTGGGGGCAATTACTACGAGCAGTACTTC
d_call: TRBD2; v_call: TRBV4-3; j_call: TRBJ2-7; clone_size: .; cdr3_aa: CASSQGWGLDSYEQYF; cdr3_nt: TGCGCCAGCAGCCAAGGATGGGGACTAGATTCCTACGAGCAGTACTTC
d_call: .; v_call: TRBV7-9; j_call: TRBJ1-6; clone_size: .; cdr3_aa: CASSLDSEVDSPLHF; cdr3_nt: TGTGCCAGCAGCTTAGATTCAGAGGTTGACTCACCCCTCCACTTT
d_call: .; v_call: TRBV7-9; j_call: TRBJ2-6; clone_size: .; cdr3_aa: CASSSLRTGKGGANVLTF; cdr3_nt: TGTGCCAGCAGCTCCCTCCGGACGGGGAAGGGTGGGGCCAACGTCCTGACTTTC
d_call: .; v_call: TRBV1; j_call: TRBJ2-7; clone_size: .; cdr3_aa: CTSGRPGLAGHYEQYF; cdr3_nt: TGCACCAGCGGCCGACCGGGACTAGCGGGCCACTACGAGCAGTACTTC
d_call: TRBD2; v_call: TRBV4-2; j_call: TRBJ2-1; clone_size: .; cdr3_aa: CASSQYLGGTNNEQFF; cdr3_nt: TGTGCCAGCAGCCAGTACCTTGGCGGGACTAACAATGAGCAGTTCTTC
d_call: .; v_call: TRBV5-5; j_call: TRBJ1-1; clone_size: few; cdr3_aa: CASSFRAVDTEAFF; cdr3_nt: TGTGCCAGCAGCTTTAGGGCGGTGGACACTGAAGCTTTCTTT
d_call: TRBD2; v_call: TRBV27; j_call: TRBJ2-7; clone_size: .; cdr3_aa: CASSSLADEQYF; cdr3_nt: TGTGCCAGCAGTTCCCTAGCGGACGAGCAGTACTTC
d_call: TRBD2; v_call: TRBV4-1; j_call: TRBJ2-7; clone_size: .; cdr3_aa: CASSQEISGGLYEQYF; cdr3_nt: TGCGCCAGCAGCCAAGAAATAAGCGGGGGCCTCTACGAGCAGTACTTC
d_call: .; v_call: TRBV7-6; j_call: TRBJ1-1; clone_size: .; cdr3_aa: CASSLEKVTEAFF; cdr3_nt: TGTGCCAGCAGCTTGGAGAAGGTCACTGAAGCTTTCTTT
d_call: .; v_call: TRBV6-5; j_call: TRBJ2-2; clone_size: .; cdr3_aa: CASSYMNGELFF; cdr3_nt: TGTGCCAGCAGTTACATGAACGGGGAGCTGTTTTTT
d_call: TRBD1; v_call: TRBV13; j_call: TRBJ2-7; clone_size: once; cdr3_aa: CASSLGTGAEQYF; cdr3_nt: TGTGCCAGCAGCCTCGGGACAGGGGCCGAGCAGTACTTC
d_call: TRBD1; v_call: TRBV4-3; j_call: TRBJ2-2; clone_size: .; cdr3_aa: CASSHFRRTGVFTGELFF; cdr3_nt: TGCGCCAGCAGCCATTTTCGGAGGACAGGGGTATTCACCGGGGAGCTGTTTTTT
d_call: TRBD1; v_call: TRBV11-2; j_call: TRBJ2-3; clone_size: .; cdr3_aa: CASSLMEVTGTDTQYF; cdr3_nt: TGTGCCAGCAGCTTAATGGAGGTGACAGGGACAGATACGCAGTATTTT
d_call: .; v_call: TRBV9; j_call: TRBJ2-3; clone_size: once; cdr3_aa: CASSLGRGQVYTDTQYF; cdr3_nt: TGTGCCAGCAGCTTAGGGAGGGGACAGGTATACACAGATACGCAGTATTTT
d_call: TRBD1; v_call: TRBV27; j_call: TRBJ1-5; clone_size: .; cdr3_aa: CASSLSAKGAGNQPQHF; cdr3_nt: TGTGCCAGCAGTTTATCAGCGAAGGGGGCCGGCAATCAGCCCCAGCATTTT
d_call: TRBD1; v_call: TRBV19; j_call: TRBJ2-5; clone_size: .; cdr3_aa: CASSEWTGGNSETQYF; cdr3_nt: TGTGCCAGTAGTGAATGGACAGGGGGCAATTCAGAGACCCAGTACTTC
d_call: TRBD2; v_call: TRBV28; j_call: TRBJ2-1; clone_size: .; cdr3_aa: CASRASGENEQFF; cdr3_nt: TGTGCCAGCAGGGCTAGCGGGGAGAATGAGCAGTTCTTC